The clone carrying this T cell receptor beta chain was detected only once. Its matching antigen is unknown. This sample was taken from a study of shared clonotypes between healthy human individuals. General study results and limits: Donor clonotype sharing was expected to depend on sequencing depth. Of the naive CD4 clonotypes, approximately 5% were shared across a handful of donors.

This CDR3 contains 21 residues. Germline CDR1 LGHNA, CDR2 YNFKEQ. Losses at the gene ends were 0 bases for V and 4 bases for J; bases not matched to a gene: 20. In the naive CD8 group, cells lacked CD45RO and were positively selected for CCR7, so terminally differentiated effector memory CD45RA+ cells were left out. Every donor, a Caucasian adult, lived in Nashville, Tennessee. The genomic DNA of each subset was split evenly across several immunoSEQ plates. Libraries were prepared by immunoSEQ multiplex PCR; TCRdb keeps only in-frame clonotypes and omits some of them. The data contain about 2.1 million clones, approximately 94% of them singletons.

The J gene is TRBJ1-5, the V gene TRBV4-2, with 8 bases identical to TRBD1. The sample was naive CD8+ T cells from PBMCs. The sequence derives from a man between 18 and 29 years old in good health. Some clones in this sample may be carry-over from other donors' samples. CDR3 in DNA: TGTGCCAGCAGCCAAGATGAGACAGGGGAGCCTCCTTACACCCCTAATCAGCCCCAGCATTTT. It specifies CASSQDETGEPPYTPNQPQHF.